This T cell receptor (beta chain) was recovered during a study of blood T cell repertoires in COVID-19. Study overall: The analysed material was cDNA or gDNA that came from T cells, B-cell-depleted T cells, or PBMCs.

The data were produced by immunoSEQ multiplex PCR, yet TCRdb's version contains in-frame clones alone and is incomplete. The table records just over 95,000 clones, just under 90% of them present only once. Trimming pared 0 bases from V and 0 bases from J, leaving 12 bases between. The CDR3 loop spans 16 amino acids. The germline CDR1 and CDR2 sequences are LGHDT and YNNKEL (reference sequence). The sample comprised peripheral blood. The sequence derives from a human donor in a cohort sampled during active COVID-19. The gene calls are TRBV3-1 (or the pseudogene TRBV3-2) and TRBJ2-7; D is perhaps TRBD2 (6 bases). Here the CDR3 DNA reads TGTGCCAGCAGCCAAGAAGAGGGAGGCCCCTCCTACGAGCAGTACTTC. Translating gives CASSQEEGGPSYEQYF.